This record concerns one T cell receptor beta chain sequence. This record belongs to a study of blood T cell repertoires in COVID-19. Overall study: Acute and convalescent COVID-19 samples came from the United States, Italy and Spain. Nucleic acid was either cDNA or gDNA, and it came from T cells, B-cell-depleted T cells, or PBMCs.

The V and J ends lost 2 bases and 1 base, in that order; junction bases with no gene match: 3. Germline-derived CDR1 and CDR2 are ENHRY and SYGVKD. The CDR3 length is 17 residues. Libraries were prepared by immunoSEQ multiplex PCR; TCRdb keeps only in-frame clonotypes and omits some of them. The repertoire holds about 200,000 clones, with 90% as singletons. The chain couples TRBV10-3 to TRBJ2-2, with 11 nucleotides matching TRBD2. Sequencing input: peripheral blood. The clonotype originates from a man aged 45-65 years with acute or convalescent COVID-19. CDR3 residues: CAISEPTSGGNTGELFF. The CDR3 region has the DNA TGTGCCATCAGTGAGCCCACTAGCGGGGGGAACACCGGGGAGCTGTTTTTT.